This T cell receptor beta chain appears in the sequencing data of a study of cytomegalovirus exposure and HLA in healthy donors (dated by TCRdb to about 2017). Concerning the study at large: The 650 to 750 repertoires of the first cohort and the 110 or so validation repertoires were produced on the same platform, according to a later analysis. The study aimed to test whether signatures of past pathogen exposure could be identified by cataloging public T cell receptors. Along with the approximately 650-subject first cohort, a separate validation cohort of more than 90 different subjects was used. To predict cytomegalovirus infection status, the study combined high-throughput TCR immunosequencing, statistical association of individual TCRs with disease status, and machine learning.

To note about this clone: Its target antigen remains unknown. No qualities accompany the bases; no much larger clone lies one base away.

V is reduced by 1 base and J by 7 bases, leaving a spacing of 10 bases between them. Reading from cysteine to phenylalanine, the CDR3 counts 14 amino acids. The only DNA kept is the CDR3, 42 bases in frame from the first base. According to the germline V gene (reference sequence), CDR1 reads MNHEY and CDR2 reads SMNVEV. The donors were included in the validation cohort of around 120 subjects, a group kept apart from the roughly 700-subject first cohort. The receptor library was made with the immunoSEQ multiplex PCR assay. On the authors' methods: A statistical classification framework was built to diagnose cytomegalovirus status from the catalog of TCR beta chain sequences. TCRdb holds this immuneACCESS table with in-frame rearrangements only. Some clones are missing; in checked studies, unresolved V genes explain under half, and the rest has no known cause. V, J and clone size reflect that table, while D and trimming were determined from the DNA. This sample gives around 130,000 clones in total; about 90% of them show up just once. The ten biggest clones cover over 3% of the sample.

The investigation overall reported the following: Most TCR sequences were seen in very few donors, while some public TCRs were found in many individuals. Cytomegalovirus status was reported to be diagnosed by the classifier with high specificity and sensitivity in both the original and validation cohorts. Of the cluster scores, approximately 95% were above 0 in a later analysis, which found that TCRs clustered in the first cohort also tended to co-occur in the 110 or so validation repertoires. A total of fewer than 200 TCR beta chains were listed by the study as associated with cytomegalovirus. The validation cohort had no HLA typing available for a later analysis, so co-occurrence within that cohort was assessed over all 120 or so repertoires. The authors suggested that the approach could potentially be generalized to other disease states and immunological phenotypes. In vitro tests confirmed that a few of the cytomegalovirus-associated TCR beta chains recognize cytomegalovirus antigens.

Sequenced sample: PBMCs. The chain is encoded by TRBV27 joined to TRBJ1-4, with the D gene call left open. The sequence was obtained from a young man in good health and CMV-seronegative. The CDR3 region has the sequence CASSLWPVGEKLFF. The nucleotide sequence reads TGTGCCAGCAGTTTATGGCCCGTTGGTGAAAAACTGTTTTTT.